The subject of this entry is one T cell receptor beta chain. Per the original data handling: How many nucleated cells were present was estimated from reference gene primer amplification. Sequenced by immunoSEQ multiplex PCR; TCRdb stores in-frame clones only, minus some. The V and J calls and clone size are taken from that table; D and trimming were inferred from the DNA. The sample shows more than 100,000 clones, 84% of them seen only once. Clinical history reported by participants formed the basis on which cohorts were assigned. The sample belongs to a study of blood T cell repertoires in COVID-19. About the study: Spain, Italy and the United States supplied samples that represented acute and convalescent COVID-19.

Deletions cut 5 bases from V and 2 bases from J, with 13 bases between. The CDR3 contains 15 residues. Germline lookup yields CDR1 SGHRS and CDR2 YFSETQ. Sequencing input: PBMCs or T cells enriched from blood (not recorded which). The sequence came from a woman in her 30s who had recovered from COVID-19. The J gene is TRBJ2-2, the V gene TRBV5-1, with D uncertain. The CDR3 DNA sequence: TGCGCCAGCAGATCGCCCATAGATAACACCGGGGAGCTGTTTTTT. Amino acids: CASRSPIDNTGELFF.